A selection of T cell receptor beta chains follows, all from one sample in a study of CD8 T cells in ankylosing spondylitis. TCRdb processed the 5' RACE reads anew with MiXCR; each CDR3 protein has one entry. Of 200,000 to 300,000 distinct CDR3 sequences in the sample, roughly 10% are singletons; the top ten hold 2% to 3%. Sequenced sample: blood, either unsorted or a sorted T cell fraction (not recorded which). These receptors originate from a male donor with ankylosing spondylitis or in good health (not recorded which). Both conserved end residues are part of each CDR3. Each record gives: J gene, V gene, D gene, clone size, CDR3 protein, CDR3 DNA. D genes are given only for firm matches. A clone size is listed for some rows: how often the clone was seen (once, few, many), or a class if it is expanded.

TRBJ2-1 | TRBV5-5 | . | many | CASSFPGYNEQFF | TGTGCCAGCAGCTTTCCAGGCTACAATGAGCAGTTCTTC
TRBJ1-1 | TRBV20-1 | . | many | CSAPQRGFNTEAFF | TGCAGTGCCCCCCAACGGGGGTTCAACACTGAAGCTTTCTTT
TRBJ1-3 | TRBV4-1 | . | many | CASSQEWAGSVGNTIYF | TGCGCCAGCAGCCAAGAATGGGCAGGGTCGGTCGGAAACACCATATATTTT
TRBJ2-1 | TRBV10-1 | . | . | CASSEVLSYNEQFF | TGCGCCAGCAGTGAGGTGCTCTCCTACAATGAGCAGTTCTTC
TRBJ2-7 | TRBV7-9 | TRBD2 | . | CASSFTKRESMDEQYF | TGTGCCAGCAGCTTTACAAAGCGGGAGTCAATGGACGAGCAGTACTTC
TRBJ1-1 | TRBV30 | . | many | CAWEGGTPGRAFF | TGTGCCTGGGAAGGGGGGACCCCGGGTCGGGCTTTCTTT
TRBJ2-1 | TRBV6-2/TRBV6-3 | . | . | CASRGVRYNEQFF | TGTGCCAGCAGGGGGGTCCGGTACAATGAGCAGTTCTTC
TRBJ2-5 | TRBV12-5 | TRBD2 | many | CASSTAGVETQYF | TGTGCTAGTTCTACAGCGGGAGTGGAGACCCAGTACTTC
TRBJ2-7 | TRBV5-1 | TRBD1 | few | CASSFAGTGETYEQYF | TGCGCCAGCAGCTTCGCCGGGACAGGGGAGACCTACGAGCAGTACTTC
TRBJ2-1 | TRBV11-2 | . | few | CASSRGRLQFF | TGTGCCAGCAGCCGTGGTCGTCTGCAGTTCTTC
TRBJ2-1 | TRBV11-2 | . | . | CASSLDFLRPGPNYNEQFF | TGTGCCAGCAGCTTAGATTTCCTTAGACCAGGGCCGAACTACAATGAGCAGTTCTTC
TRBJ1-5 | TRBV5-1 | TRBD1 | many | CASSLGGTANQPQHF | TGCGCCAGCAGCTTAGGGGGGACAGCTAATCAGCCCCAGCATTTT
TRBJ2-2 | TRBV5-1 | TRBD2 | . | CASTQAGGETGELFF | TGCGCCAGCACCCAAGCGGGAGGTGAAACCGGGGAGCTGTTTTTT
TRBJ1-1 | TRBV5-1 | . | many | CASSPQQGYTEAFF | TGCGCCAGCAGCCCCCAACAGGGATACACTGAAGCTTTCTTT